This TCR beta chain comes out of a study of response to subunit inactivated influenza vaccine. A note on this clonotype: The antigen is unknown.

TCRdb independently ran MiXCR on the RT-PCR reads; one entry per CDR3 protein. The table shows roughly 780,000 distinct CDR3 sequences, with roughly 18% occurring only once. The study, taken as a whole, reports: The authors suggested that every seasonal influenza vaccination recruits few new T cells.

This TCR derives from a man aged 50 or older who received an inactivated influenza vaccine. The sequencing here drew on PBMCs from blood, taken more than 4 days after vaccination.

This CDR3 reads CASSYSLDGSYEQYF. In DNA, the CDR3 is TGTGCCAGCAGTTACTCTTTGGACGGCTCCTACGAGCAGTACTTC. The V gene is TRBV6-5, the J gene TRBJ2-7; D unclear. The CDR3 is made up of 15 amino acids. Germline V gene sequence: CDR1 MNHEY, CDR2 SVGAGI. V was clipped by 0 bases and J by 0 bases, with 9 bases between them.